This record looks at one T cell receptor (beta chain) sequence and its context. A single base separates this from a much larger clone, so it may be a read error. The data belong to a study of tumor and adjacent non-tumor tissue in lung cancer. CDR1 and CDR2 from the germline V gene are SEHNR and FQNEAQ (reference sequence). The CDR3 contains 12 residues. This sample's RNA came from whole unsorted tissue. A modified ARM-PCR protocol with three rounds of nested PCR amplified TCRbeta. MiXCR, applied by TCRdb to the multiplex PCR reads, yields one record per CDR3 protein. The profile shows about 80,000 distinct CDR3 sequences, 72% of them singletons.

The material sequenced was lung tumor tissue. This TCR was sampled from a woman in her thirties or forties with non-small cell lung cancer. V is TRBV7-9 and J is TRBJ2-1; tentative D call: TRBD1 (5 bases). CDR3 loop: CDSIQGTNEQFF. The CDR3 DNA follows: TGTGACAGCATCCAGGGAACCAATGAGCAGTTCTTC.